One TCR beta chain is described in this entry. This entry belongs to a study of blood T cell repertoires in COVID-19. V lost 0 bases, J lost 0 bases, and 16 bases lay in between. Germline loops: CDR1 SGHRS, CDR2 YFSETQ. CDR3 length equals 18 residues. Assay: immunoSEQ multiplex PCR; the TCRdb copy retains only in-frame clones and omits some. The sample holds over 45,000 clones, roughly 87% seen once. Material for sequencing was peripheral blood. V is TRBV5-1 and J is TRBJ2-1; D perhaps matches TRBD1 (5 bases). This clonotype originated in a man aged 45 to 65 with active COVID-19. DNA for the CDR3: TGCGCCAGCAGCTTGGCAGGGTCACATACTGGCTCCTACAATGAGCAGTTCTTC. It encodes CASSLAGSHTGSYNEQFF.